Listed below are T cell receptor beta chains from one sample, sequenced in a study of T cells in Graves' hyperthyroidism and ophthalmopathy. MiXCR was run by TCRdb on the multiplex PCR reads, yielding one entry per CDR3 protein. The profile shows a few hundred thousand distinct CDR3 sequences, roughly 15% of them singletons. Sequenced sample: blood. These receptor sequences come from a woman aged 25 to 39 with Graves' ophthalmopathy. Each CDR3 is given with its conserved first and last residue.

V	J	CDR3
TRBV30	TRBJ2-7	CAWSVWQDLYEQYF
TRBV15	TRBJ2-3	CATRHVNSRTDTQYF
TRBV6-1	TRBJ1-5	CASSRRGRDNQPQHF
TRBV19	TRBJ2-6	CASDLGGSGANVLTF
TRBV28	TRBJ1-5	CASSFLVGGNQPQHF
TRBV24-1	TRBJ2-2	CATSDSWDLSNTGELFF
TRBV28	TRBJ1-6	CASSREYSPLHF
TRBV9	TRBJ2-1	CASSLGTSGGRRDEQFF
TRBV11-2	TRBJ2-5	CASSHFTQETQYF
TRBV2	TRBJ2-3	CASSEASGASTDTQYF
TRBV7-9	TRBJ2-6	CASSADLGHLSSGANVLTF
TRBV7-2	TRBJ1-5	CASSEWAFNQPQHF
TRBV20-1	TRBJ2-6	CSARDRGTGANVLTF
TRBV19	TRBJ2-3	CASSISGGSDTQYF
TRBV30	TRBJ1-2	CAWKADNYGYTF
TRBV6-5	TRBJ1-6	CASSLGWGSYNSPLHF
TRBV11-2	TRBJ2-7	CASSLFAGHYEQYF
TRBV6-5	TRBJ1-1	CASSYSRGLMNTEAFF
TRBV6-5	TRBJ2-3	CASSYSTGDTQYF
TRBV15	TRBJ1-1	CATQDRRGAPGTTEAFF
TRBV27	TRBJ2-4	CASSLRIGTGLSKNIQYF
TRBV5-6	TRBJ1-1	CASSFFQGARNTEAFF
TRBV3-1	TRBJ2-5	CASSQPGTPQETQYF
TRBV20-1	TRBJ2-2	CSASTSSGGTGSTGELFF
TRBV7-8	TRBJ1-5	CASSLVWDSLSNQPQHF
TRBV5-6	TRBJ1-3	CASSLSRSALKYFGPGTRNTIYF
TRBV28	TRBJ2-7	CASAEGTAYEQYF
TRBV4-1	TRBJ2-5	CASSQPGLAGSWETQYF
TRBV5-1	TRBJ2-5	CASSLDRVEGTQYF
TRBV2	TRBJ2-7	CASNRGRDEQYF
TRBV7-9	TRBJ2-7	CASSPTSGGTIYEQYF
TRBV2	TRBJ1-4	CASRPGRGNEKLFF
TRBV7-9	TRBJ1-2	CASSPPGPPEDGYTF
TRBV6-1	TRBJ2-5	CASSGLVGLETQYF
TRBV5-1	TRBJ2-7	CASSVPLGLDSYEQYF
TRBV29-1	TRBJ2-5	CSVGLRLQETQYF
TRBV18	TRBJ1-3	CASSPPTGSGNTIYF
TRBV6-1	TRBJ1-2	CACSSDRNYGYTF
TRBV11-2	TRBJ2-2	CASRSWAVGTGELFF
TRBV20-1	TRBJ2-3	CSAPRTGGSTDTQYF
TRBV2	TRBJ2-7	CASLPGQMYEQYF
TRBV28	TRBJ2-3	CASTSTDTQYF
TRBV6-1	TRBJ2-3	CASRDPGTSGGDTASTDTQYF
TRBV27	TRBJ2-3	CASSPSGGGTDTQYF